A selection of T cell receptor beta chains follows, all from one sample in a study of PD-L1 blockade in urothelial cancer. Generated by immunoSEQ multiplex PCR, the TCRdb table keeps only in-frame clones and is missing some. The sample lists 30,000 to 35,000 clones, around 84% occurring once. The material sequenced was PBMCs, taken around atezolizumab (anti-PD-L1) treatment. The source is a man aged 60 to 75 with urothelial cancer. CDR3s include the opening cysteine and the closing phenylalanine or tryptophan. The size of a clone is reported for some rows only, either as once, few or many, or as a class for expanded clones.

v_gene | abundance | CDR3aa
TRBV5-6 | - | CASSLGNFTGYANYEQYF
TRBV11-2 | - | CASSWVGQASNEQFF
TRBV5-5 | - | CASSLTDRRDYGYTF
TRBV6-5 | - | CASSRSGGLRNEQFF
TRBV10-3 | - | CAISEPGGYSYEQYF
TRBV18 | - | CASSPSRALNAEAFF
TRBV2 | - | CASREGLAGGKTGELFF
TRBV18 | - | CASSQQGTANYGYTF
TRBV19 | - | CASRLQGQETQYF
TRBV30 | - | CAWTLGGQVYEQFF
TRBV6-1 | few | CANGGQGGNYGYTF
TRBV28 | - | CASSPRQPGEQYF
TRBV5-4 | - | CASSPGQGRALYEQYF
TRBV27 | many | CASSSKQGMNTEAFF
TRBV15 | - | CATADQGRYEQYF
TRBV2 | - | CASFLREGRETQYF
TRBV6-4 | - | CASSSNRGGSYGYTF
TRBV18 | - | CASSLWAPGSSTDTQYF
TRBV10-3 | - | CATAGGETQYF
TRBV5-1 | - | CASSPGRGRSQPQHF
TRBV5-1 | - | CASSLGLQEGQPQHF
TRBV12-5 | - | CASGLVLKDRGNQPQHF
TRBV7-2 | - | CASSLVAGALRSGELFF
TRBV5-1 | - | CASSFLASTDTQYF
TRBV28 | - | CASSRGWEQYF
TRBV12-2 | - | CASRPRYGYTF
TRBV2 | - | CASNTGTQNIQYF
TRBV27 | - | CASRASTGRAETQYF
TRBV19 | - | CASSEDDRDLIEQYF
TRBV11-2 | - | CASSPTGTGMSYGYTF
TRBV19 | - | CASSIGTGGTGELFF
TRBV6-1 | - | CASSDTGSNTQYF
TRBV7-2 | - | CASSSGQGSSNEKLFF
TRBV19 | - | CASSPRLAGYRETQYF
TRBV7-2 | - | CASSYPRQGVGYTF
TRBV6-4 | - | CASSDLAHSSYNEQFF
TRBV18 | once | CASSPTGDSYYGYTF
TRBV7-7 | - | CASSPGLAGARVAQYF
TRBV5-1 | - | CASSSIGGGTGNTIYF
TRBV18 | - | CASSLGHSTGELFF
TRBV30 | - | CAWATGAINEKLFF
TRBV6-6 | few | CASRHTSGGAEYEQYF
TRBV29-1 | - | CSVDAQGGGYTF
TRBV2 | - | CASNPQDRSPQHF
TRBV6-4 | - | CASSDSGVFTTDTQYF
TRBV30 | - | CAWALRQGFSYEQYF
TRBV7-2 | - | CASSPGGAGTQYF
TRBV13 | - | CASSLVRGYEQYF
TRBV6-4 | - | CASSDQGGLQPQHF
TRBV5-1 | - | CASSLVARGRGLAETQYF